The sequence of this TCR beta chain was determined in a study of cytomegalovirus exposure and HLA in healthy donors. The germline V gene encodes CDR1 LNHDA and CDR2 SQIVND (reference sequence). The V end lost 7 bases, the J end lost 5 bases, and 14 bases lay between the germline ends. The CDR3 is 13 residues long. A multiplex PCR was run with 60 Vbeta primers and 13 Jbeta primers. Method: immunoSEQ multiplex PCR; TCRdb's copy keeps in-frame clones and lacks some. The data contain more than 150,000 clones, 75% to 90% of them seen just once; the ten biggest clones take up around 1.4%. J is TRBJ1-2 and V is TRBV19; no reliable D call. The TCR was taken from a girl between 5 and 17 years old in good health and CMV-seropositive. Sequenced sample: PBMCs. This CDR3 reads CASTSSAGYGYTF. The DNA of the CDR3 is TGTGCCAGTACCTCCTCGGCGGGGTATGGCTACACCTTC.